The 23 T cell receptor beta chains listed next were all sequenced from one sample in a study of blood T cell repertoires in COVID-19. Some clones are missing from TCRdb's copy, which holds only in-frame ones; the method was immunoSEQ multiplex PCR. The sample carries approximately 530,000 clones, roughly 91% recorded once. The sequenced material came from peripheral blood. These TCRs come from a woman aged 45 to 65 with COVID-19, enrolled during active disease.

V gene TRBV6-5 combines with J gene TRBJ1-5; no clear D. Germline V CDR1 and CDR2: MNHEY, SVGAGI. The CDR3 contains 14 residues. Trimming stripped 10 bases from V and 4 bases from J, with 17 bases between. CDR3 sequence: CATSLAELNQPQHF. CDR3 DNA sequence: TGTGCCACCTCCCTTGCGGAATTAAATCAGCCCCAGCATTTT.

This chain links TRBV28 with TRBJ1-1; D is perhaps TRBD1 (6 bases). V lost 6 bases, J lost 8 bases, and 16 bases lay in between. The CDR3 length is 13 residues. Germline CDR1 and CDR2: MDHEN and SYDVKM. The CDR3 loop is CASSLGTLKEAFF. The CDR3, as DNA: TGTGCCAGCAGCCTCGGGACACTAAAAGAAGCTTTCTTT.

The rearrangement joins TRBV3-1 (or the pseudogene TRBV3-2) to TRBJ1-1; D possibly corresponds to TRBD1 (6 bases). Looked up from germline, CDR1 is LGHDT and CDR2 is YNNKEL (reference sequence). This CDR3 spans 16 amino acids. Trimming cost V 0 bases and J 3 bases, with 14 bases left between them. The CDR3 DNA sequence: TGTGCCAGCAGCCAAGAGTCAAGGGGGTGGTACACTGAAGCTTTCTTT. It translates to CASSQESRGWYTEAFF.

The chain has TRBV7-2 and TRBJ1-1; possible D gene TRBD1, 5 bases. The CDR3 runs 12 residues. Trimming removed 1 base at V and 10 bases at J, with 10 bases between. Per the germline V gene, CDR1 is SGHTA and CDR2 is FQGNSA. In DNA form, the CDR3 reads TGTGCCAGCAGCTTAGAAGGGGATCGAGCTTTCTTT. As protein: CASSLEGDRAFF. Complete variable domain (other parts from reference TRBV7-2 and TRBJ1-1): GAGVSQSPSNKVTEKGKDVELRCDPISGHTALYWYRQSLGQGLEFLIYFQGNSAPDKSGLPSDRFSAERTGGSVSTLTIQRTQQEDSAVYLCASSLEGDRAFFGQGTRLTVV.

With regard to this clone: Additional DNA sequences in this sample encode the identical CDR3. V gene TRBV6-5 combines with J gene TRBJ1-1; D ambiguous. CDR1 and CDR2 (germline): MNHEY, SVGAGI. The ends were cut back, 2 bases at V and 5 bases at J, with 9 bases in the middle. This CDR3 spans 13 amino acids. Here the CDR3 reads CASSYAGNTEAFF. The CDR3 bases are TGTGCCAGCAGTTACGCGGGGAATACTGAAGCTTTCTTT.

The sample holds a few counts of this clone. The rearrangement joins TRBV7-9 to TRBJ2-3, with TRBD2 matching over 11 bases. After removal of 5 bases from V and 4 bases from J, the junction contained 8 bases not matched to a gene. The V gene's germline CDR1 is SEHNR and CDR2 FQNEAQ (reference sequence). This CDR3 spans 16 amino acids. The CDR3 spells CASSRLAGSNADTQYF. The DNA for the CDR3 is TGTGCCAGCAGCCGACTAGCGGGGTCCAATGCAGATACGCAGTATTTT.

The V call is TRBV24-1, the J call TRBJ2-1; 7 nucleotides line up with TRBD1. The CDR3 sequence is 15 residues long. V gave up 9 bases and J gave up 3 bases; unmatched junction bases: 10. CDR1 is KGHDR and CDR2 is SFDVKD in the germline V gene. CDR3 sequence (DNA): TGTGCCACCGAGTACCACAGGGGAAACTACAATGAGCAGTTCTTC. Encoded protein: CATEYHRGNYNEQFF.

With regard to this clone: Other DNA sequences in this sample translate to the same CDR3. The chain has TRBV19 and TRBJ1-5, with D possibly TRBD1 on 5 matching bases. This CDR3 contains 14 residues. From germline, CDR1 is LNHDA and CDR2 SQIVND (reference sequence). The V and J ends lost 5 bases and 5 bases respectively, with 13 bases between them. The CDR3 sequence: CASSAQGSYQPQHF. CDR3 sequence (DNA): TGTGCCAGTAGTGCCCAGGGTTCGTATCAGCCCCAGCATTTT.

The chain links TRBV28 to TRBJ1-1; no clear D. Germline CDR1 MDHEN, CDR2 SYDVKM. V shed 3 bases and J shed 1 base, with 9 bases lying between them. CDR3 size: 14 residues. The CDR3 coding sequence is TGTGCCAGCAGTTTGGGCAGGAAGAACACTGAAGCTTTCTTT. As protein: CASSLGRKNTEAFF.

The rearrangement links TRBV6-5 to TRBJ2-1, with 7 bases fitting TRBD1. Germline V gene lookup returns CDR1 MNHEY and CDR2 SVGAGI. The CDR3 spans 11 residues. Trimming at V came to 5 bases and at J to 13 bases, leaving 5 bases not matched to a gene. This CDR3 reads CASSRDREQFF. The CDR3 DNA follows: TGTGCCAGCAGTCGAGACAGGGAACAGTTCTTC.

The table lists this clone with a count of one. The rearrangement links TRBV30 to TRBJ2-3; D may be TRBD2 (7 bases). Germline CDR1 and CDR2: GTSNPN and SVGIG (reference sequence). Trimming cost V 0 bases and J 2 bases, with 18 bases left between them. The CDR3 loop spans 17 amino acids. CDR3 DNA sequence: TGTGCCTGGAGTGTACAGGTCGGCGGGGGCCCCACAGATACGCAGTATTTT. As protein: CAWSVQVGGGPTDTQYF.

The chain has TRBV11-2 and TRBJ2-7; 9 bases match TRBD2. The CDR3 length is 14 residues. Germline trimming cut 6 bases from V and 8 bases from J; bases unmatched to any gene: 11. Germline CDR1 reads SGHAT; CDR2 reads FQNNGV. In DNA, the CDR3 is TGTGCCAGCAGTCTTGGCGGGGGGGAAGTAAAGCAGTACTTC. Amino acids: CASSLGGGEVKQYF.

Only a few counts were recorded for this clone. The chain couples TRBV6-1 to TRBJ1-5, with TRBD1 matching over 8 bases. Germline V gene lookup returns CDR1 MNHNS and CDR2 SASEGT. The CDR3 is 15 residues long. V lost 1 base to trimming and J lost 7 bases; unmatched junction nucleotides: 6. The CDR3 bases are TGTGCCAGCAGTGAAGTTCAGGGGGCCAGGCAGCCCCAGCATTTT. Protein sequence: CASSEVQGARQPQHF.

The chain uses TRBV6-5 and TRBJ1-2; D may be TRBD1 (5 bases). V was cut by 6 bases and J by 7 bases, with 6 bases left in between. The germline gives CDR1 MNHEY, CDR2 SVGAGI. The CDR3 spans 10 residues. The chain's CDR3 is CASRGGGYTF. The DNA for the CDR3 is TGTGCCAGCAGGGGGGGTGGCTACACCTTC.

The table lists this clone with a count of one. Other nucleotide sequences in the sample specify the same CDR3. The gene calls are TRBV5-1 and TRBJ1-1; perhaps TRBD1 as D (6 bases). This CDR3 region has 13 residues. With 0 bases removed from V and 3 bases from J, the gap between germline ends came to 6 bases. The germline CDR1 and CDR2 sequences are SGHRS and YFSETQ. CDR3 in amino acids: CASSLGQDTEAFF. The CDR3 nucleotides are TGCGCCAGCAGCTTGGGACAGGACACTGAAGCTTTCTTT.

The chain recombines TRBV2 with TRBJ1-3; D gene unclear. The CDR3 has 13 amino acids. From germline, CDR1 is SNHLY and CDR2 FYNNEI. V lost 5 bases to trimming and J lost 2 bases, with 7 bases between them. The CDR3 is CASSWATGNTIYF. The CDR3 DNA follows: TGTGCCAGCAGTTGGGCGACTGGAAACACCATATATTTT.

V is TRBV7-2 and J is TRBJ2-6; D is possibly TRBD2 (6 bases). CDR1 is SGHTA, CDR2 FQGNSA, per germline. V dropped 7 bases and J dropped 5 bases, with 12 bases sitting between them. The length of the CDR3 is 14 residues. Here the CDR3 reads CASTAGLWANVLTF. CDR3 bases: TGTGCCAGCACCGCGGGACTCTGGGCCAACGTCCTGACTTTC.

This chain links TRBV29-1 with TRBJ2-7, with 7 bases that match TRBD1. This CDR3 contains 14 residues. Germline CDR1 and CDR2: SQVTM and ANQGSEA. After removal of 5 bases from V and 4 bases from J, the junction contained 11 bases not matched to a gene. In nucleotides, the CDR3 is TGCAGCGTTAGGGAGAGGGGGCGCAGGTACGAGCAGTACTTC. This encodes CSVRERGRRYEQYF.

The chain is built from TRBV11-2 and TRBJ2-1; 15 bases align to TRBD2. Germline trimming cut 3 bases from V and 10 bases from J; bases unmatched to any gene: 1. This CDR3 comprises 14 residues. The germline CDR1 and CDR2 sequences are SGHAT and FQNNGV. The CDR3 nucleotides are TGTGCCAGCAGCTTCGGGACTAGCGGGGGGGAGCAGTTCTTC. Amino acid sequence: CASSFGTSGGEQFF.

V usage is TRBV5-1 and J usage is TRBJ2-2; TRBD1 aligns across 8 bases. This CDR3 has 15 amino acids. Germline lookup yields CDR1 SGHRS and CDR2 YFSETQ. V was clipped by 0 bases and J by 4 bases; unmatched bases: 2. This CDR3 is CASSLEQGVTGELFF. The CDR3 bases are TGCGCCAGCAGCTTGGAACAGGGGGTCACCGGGGAGCTGTTTTTT.

This chain connects TRBV5-1 to TRBJ1-1; 8 nucleotides line up with TRBD1. CDR1 is SGHRS, CDR2 YFSETQ, per germline. The CDR3 contains 14 residues. V was pared by 0 bases and J by 6 bases, with 4 bases of the junction left unmatched. The CDR3 spells CASSLVQGASEAFF. CDR3 nucleotide sequence: TGCGCCAGCAGCTTGGTGCAGGGGGCTTCTGAAGCTTTCTTT.

CDR3 in DNA: TGTGCTCTTCGGCAGGGGGGTTACACAGATACGCAGTATTTT. This encodes CALRQGGYTDTQYF. The chain is built from TRBV6-5 and TRBJ2-3; maybe TRBD1 (7 bases). The CDR3 sequence is 14 residues long. The germline gives CDR1 MNHEY, CDR2 SVGAGI.

The V and J genes are TRBV5-4 and TRBJ1-1; TRBD1 agrees at 9 bases. Per germline, CDR1 SGHNT and CDR2 YYREEE (reference sequence). This CDR3 is 19 amino acids long. J gave up 5 bases and V 4 bases, and 21 bases lay outside the gene matches. CDR3 in amino acids: CASSPGPTAPGQGRTEAFF. DNA of the CDR3: TGTGCCAGCAGCCCAGGGCCAACAGCTCCGGGACAGGGTAGGACTGAAGCTTTCTTT.